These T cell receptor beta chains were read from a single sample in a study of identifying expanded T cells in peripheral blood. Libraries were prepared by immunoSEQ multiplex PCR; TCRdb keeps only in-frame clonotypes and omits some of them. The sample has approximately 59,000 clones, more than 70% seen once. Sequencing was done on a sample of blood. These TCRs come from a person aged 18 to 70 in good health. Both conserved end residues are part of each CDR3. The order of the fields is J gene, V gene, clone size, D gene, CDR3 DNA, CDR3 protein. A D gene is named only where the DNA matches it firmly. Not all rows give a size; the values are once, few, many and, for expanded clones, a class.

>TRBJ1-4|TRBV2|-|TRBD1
TGTGCCAGCAGTGCACCCGGGACAGGGGATTCGGATAATGAAAAACTGTTTTTT
CASSAPGTGDSDNEKLFF
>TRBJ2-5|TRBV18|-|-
TGTGCCAGCTCACCCGGCAGTAAAGAGACCCAGTACTTC
CASSPGSKETQYF
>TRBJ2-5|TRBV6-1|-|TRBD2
TGTGCCAGCAGTGATACACTAAGGACTAGCGGGACTAGGGAGACCCAGTACTTC
CASSDTLRTSGTRETQYF
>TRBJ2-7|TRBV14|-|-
TGTGCCAGCAGCCCTCCCGGGGGATTAAGCTCCTACGAGCAGTACTTC
CASSPPGGLSSYEQYF
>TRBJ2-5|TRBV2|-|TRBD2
TGTGCCAGCAGTGAAGGGACTAGCGGGAGGCCCTCAGAGACCCAGTACTTC
CASSEGTSGRPSETQYF
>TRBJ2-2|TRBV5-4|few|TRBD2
TGTGCCAGCAGCTGGGGACTAGCGGGGAACACCGGGGAGCTGTTTTTT
CASSWGLAGNTGELFF
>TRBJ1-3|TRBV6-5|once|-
TGTGCCAGCGGGGATTTCTCTGGAAACACCATATATTTT
CASGDFSGNTIYF
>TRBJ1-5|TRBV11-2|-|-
TGTGCCAGCAGCTTAGGATCCGCGGGGCCCCAGCATTTT
CASSLGSAGPQHF
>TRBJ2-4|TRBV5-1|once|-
TGCGCCAGCAGCTACGACTTGGGCGGGGCGAGGAACATTCAGTACTTC
CASSYDLGGARNIQYF
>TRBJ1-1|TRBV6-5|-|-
TGTGCCAGCAGTTACGTGGTTGGGACTGAAGCTTTCTTT
CASSYVVGTEAFF
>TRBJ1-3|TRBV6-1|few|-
TGTGCCTTCCCTCGTTTGGCTGGAAACACCATATATTTT
CAFPRLAGNTIYF
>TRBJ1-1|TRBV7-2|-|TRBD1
TGTGCCAGCAGCTTGCAGGGGGCGCGGGGTGAAGCTTTCTTT
CASSLQGARGEAFF
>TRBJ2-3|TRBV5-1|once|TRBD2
TGCGCCAGCAGCTTGGGGACTAGCAGCAAAGATACGCAGTATTTT
CASSLGTSSKDTQYF
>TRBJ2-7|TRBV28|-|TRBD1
TGTGCCAGCAGTCCAGGGGTCCCGGGACAGGGGGCCTACGAGCAGTACTTC
CASSPGVPGQGAYEQYF
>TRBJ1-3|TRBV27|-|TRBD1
TGTGCCAGCAGTCGACAGGGTGCTGGAAACACCATATATTTT
CASSRQGAGNTIYF
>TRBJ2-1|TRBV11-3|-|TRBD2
TGTGCCAGCAGCGCGACTAGCGGGGGGGGGAAACACAATGAGCAGTTCTTC
CASSATSGGGKHNEQFF
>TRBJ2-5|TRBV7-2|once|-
TGTGCCAGCAGCTTAGGCAGGGGGGCACAAGAGACCCAGTACTTC
CASSLGRGAQETQYF
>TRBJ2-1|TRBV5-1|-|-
TGCGCCAGCAGCTTGGCCTGGAGCCTTCGAGATCAACAGCAGTTCTTC
CASSLAWSLRDQQQFF
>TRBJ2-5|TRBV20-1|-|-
TGCAGTGCTAGTGGAGAGACCCAGTACTTC
CSASGETQYF
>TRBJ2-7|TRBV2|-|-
TGTGCCAGCAGAAGGGACGGCCTCTCCTACGAGCAGTACTTC
CASRRDGLSYEQYF
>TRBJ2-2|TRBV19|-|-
TGTGCCAGTAGTATAGAACTGGCGAACACCGGGGAGCTGTTTTTT
CASSIELANTGELFF
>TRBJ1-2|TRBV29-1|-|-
TGCAGCCCCAAAAATACCGTGTATGGCTACACCTTC
CSPKNTVYGYTF
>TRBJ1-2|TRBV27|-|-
TGTGCCAGCAGTCCACAGTTTATGGTGCCAGGAGCCCTTAACTATGGCTACACCTTC
CASSPQFMVPGALNYGYTF
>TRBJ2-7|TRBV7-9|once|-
TGTGCCAGCAGCGGTAGCGCCATAACCTACGAGCAGTACTTC
CASSGSAITYEQYF
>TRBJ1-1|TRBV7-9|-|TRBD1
TGTGCCAGCAGCACTACAGGGGCCATGAACACTGAAGCTTTCTTT
CASSTTGAMNTEAFF
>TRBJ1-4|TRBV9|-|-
TGTGCCAGCAGCGCCCACCACGCCGGGACCCTGGGCGAAAAACTGTTTTTT
CASSAHHAGTLGEKLFF
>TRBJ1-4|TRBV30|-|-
TGTGCCTGGAGTGTATTCGGGAATGAAAAACTGTTTTTT
CAWSVFGNEKLFF
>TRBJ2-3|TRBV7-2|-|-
TGTGCCAGCAGCTTAACAGGCGGCACAGATACGCAGTATTTT
CASSLTGGTDTQYF
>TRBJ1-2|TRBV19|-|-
TGTGCCAGTAGTATGAGGGTAGAGGGCTATGGCTACACCTTC
CASSMRVEGYGYTF
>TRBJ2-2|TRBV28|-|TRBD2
TGTGCCAGCAGTCGGTGGACTTTAGCGGGAGGGCCCGGGGAGCTGTTTTTT
CASSRWTLAGGPGELFF
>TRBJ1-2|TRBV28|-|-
TGCGCCAGCAGTACGGCTAAATGGGGCTACACCTTC
CASSTAKWGYTF